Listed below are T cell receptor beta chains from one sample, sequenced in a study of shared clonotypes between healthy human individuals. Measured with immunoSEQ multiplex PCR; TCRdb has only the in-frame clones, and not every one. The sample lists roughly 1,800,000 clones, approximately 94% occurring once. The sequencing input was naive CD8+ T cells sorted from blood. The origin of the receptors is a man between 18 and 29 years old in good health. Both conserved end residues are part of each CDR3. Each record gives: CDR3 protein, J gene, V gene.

CASSLEGVGETQYF | TRBJ2-5 | TRBV4-2
CASSKRETGGIYEQYF | TRBJ2-7 | TRBV10-2
CASSLWAGEQETQYF | TRBJ2-5 | TRBV27
CASKGGWERETTDTQYF | TRBJ2-3 | TRBV11-3
CATIYPSVGYTF | TRBJ1-2 | TRBV19
CASSLEQGLDGYTF | TRBJ1-2 | TRBV5-6
CASNLRVGGSGYGYTF | TRBJ1-2 | TRBV4-1
CASSYSTGSTEAFF | TRBJ1-1 | TRBV6-5
CASSHQPGAVGEQYF | TRBJ2-7 | TRBV11-3
CASSLDRGYEQYF | TRBJ2-7 | TRBV5-6
CASRTRGVDTQYF | TRBJ2-3 | TRBV6-6
CASSQDRGPGYGYTF | TRBJ1-2 | TRBV4-3
CASIHGLGDPPEQFF | TRBJ2-1 | TRBV6-6
CASSGGMTNTGELFF | TRBJ2-2 | TRBV6-1
CASSSWRPLGGGSSYEQYF | TRBJ2-7 | TRBV21-1
CASSTTGALAKNIQYF | TRBJ2-4 | TRBV11-2
CASSLSGVSSYEQYF | TRBJ2-7 | TRBV5-4
CASRFTGGGDGYTF | TRBJ1-2 | TRBV7-9
CASSSFREDTEAFF | TRBJ1-1 | TRBV28
CASSDSRAEYEQYF | TRBJ2-7 | TRBV6-4
CASSYTGTRAGNEQFF | TRBJ2-1 | TRBV14
CASSPRQDQRRDTF | TRBJ1-2 | TRBV11-1
CASSEEYNTGELFF | TRBJ2-2 | TRBV2
CASSQDRTVYEQYF | TRBJ2-7 | TRBV4-1
CAWNPTGGGYGYTF | TRBJ1-2 | TRBV30
CASSLAKGYEQYF | TRBJ2-7 | TRBV7-9
CATSRDQLRGSTDTQYF | TRBJ2-3 | TRBV15
CASTSGPGAQNIQYF | TRBJ2-4 | TRBV11-2
CASSLGTENTQYF | TRBJ2-3 | TRBV7-2
CASSLTGGVDTEAFF | TRBJ1-1 | TRBV5-1
CASSLDGTTGNTIYF | TRBJ1-3 | TRBV7-6
CASSSDGGEQYF | TRBJ2-7 | TRBV5-1
CASRSPGLALETQYF | TRBJ2-5 | TRBV28
CASSLRGAPLTYEQYF | TRBJ2-7 | TRBV28
CASYSGTGVNEQFF | TRBJ2-1 | TRBV27
CASSQPWDSDNEQFF | TRBJ2-1 | TRBV4-1
CASSLLAGGRNEQFF | TRBJ2-1 | TRBV5-1
CAWSVLGVDTQYF | TRBJ2-3 | TRBV30
CASSAYGAYEQYF | TRBJ2-7 | TRBV27
CASSLDRVRTEAFF | TRBJ1-1 | TRBV6-5
CASSFGSEGASYEQYF | TRBJ2-7 | TRBV28
CASSSRTASGEKLFF | TRBJ1-4 | TRBV28
CASSPRPGTGTYEQYF | TRBJ2-7 | TRBV4-1
CASSNDRADNSPLHF | TRBJ1-6 | TRBV28
CASRKGNTGELFF | TRBJ2-2 | TRBV27
CASSLVLSSGTDTQYF | TRBJ2-3 | TRBV7-6
CASSPKSTGFTEAFF | TRBJ1-1 | TRBV27
CASSLSSGVYNQPQHF | TRBJ1-5 | TRBV28
CAWSVNPRGHTEAFF | TRBJ1-1 | TRBV30
CASSPRGGPGETQYF | TRBJ2-5 | TRBV14
CASSFKGGSGELFF | TRBJ2-2 | TRBV13
CASSQGPQETDTQYF | TRBJ2-3 | TRBV4-1
CASSEMSTSYEQYF | TRBJ2-7 | TRBV19
CASSLGTGTYEQYF | TRBJ2-7 | TRBV7-2
CASSFQGLAYEQYF | TRBJ2-7 | TRBV27